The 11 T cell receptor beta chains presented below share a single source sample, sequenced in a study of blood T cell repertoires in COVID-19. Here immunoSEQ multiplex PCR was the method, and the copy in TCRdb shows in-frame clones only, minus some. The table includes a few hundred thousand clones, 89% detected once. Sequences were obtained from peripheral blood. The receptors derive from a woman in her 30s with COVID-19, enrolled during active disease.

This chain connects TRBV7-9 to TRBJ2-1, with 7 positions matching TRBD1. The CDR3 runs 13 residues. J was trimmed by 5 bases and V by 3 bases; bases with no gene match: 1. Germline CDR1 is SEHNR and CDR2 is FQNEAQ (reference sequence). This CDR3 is CASSFDRDNEQFF. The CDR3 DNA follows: TGTGCCAGCAGCTTCGACAGGGACAATGAGCAGTTCTTC.

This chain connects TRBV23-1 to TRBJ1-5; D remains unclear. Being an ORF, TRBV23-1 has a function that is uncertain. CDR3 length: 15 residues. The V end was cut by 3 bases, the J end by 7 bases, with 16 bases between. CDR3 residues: CASSHTGRVGQPQHF. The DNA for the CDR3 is TGCGCCAGCAGTCATACCGGCCGGGTCGGGCAGCCCCAGCATTTT.

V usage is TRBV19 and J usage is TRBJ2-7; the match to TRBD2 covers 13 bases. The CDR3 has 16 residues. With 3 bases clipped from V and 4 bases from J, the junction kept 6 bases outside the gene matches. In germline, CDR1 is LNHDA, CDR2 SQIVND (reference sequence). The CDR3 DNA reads TGTGCCAGTAGTATTTCAGGACTAGCGGGAGTTTACGAGCAGTACGTC. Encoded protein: CASSISGLAGVYEQYV.

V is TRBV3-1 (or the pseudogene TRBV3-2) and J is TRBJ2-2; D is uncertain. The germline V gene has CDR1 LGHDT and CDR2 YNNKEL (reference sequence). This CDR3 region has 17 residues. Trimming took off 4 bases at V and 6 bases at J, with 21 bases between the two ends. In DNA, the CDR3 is TGTGCCAGCAGCCCACCTCTAACTACGAGTTCGGCCGGGGAGCTGTTTTTT. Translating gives CASSPPLTTSSAGELFF.

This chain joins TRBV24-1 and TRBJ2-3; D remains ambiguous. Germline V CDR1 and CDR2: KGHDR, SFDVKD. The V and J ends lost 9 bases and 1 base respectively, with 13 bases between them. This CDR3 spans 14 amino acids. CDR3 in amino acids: CATGPDLGTDTQYF. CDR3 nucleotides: TGTGCCACCGGCCCCGACTTAGGCACAGATACGCAGTATTTT.

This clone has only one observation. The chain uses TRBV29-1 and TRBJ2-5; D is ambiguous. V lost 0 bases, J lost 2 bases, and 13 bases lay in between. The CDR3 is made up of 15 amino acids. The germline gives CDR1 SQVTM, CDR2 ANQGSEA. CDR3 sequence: CSVEEEADLQETQYF. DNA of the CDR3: TGCAGCGTTGAAGAAGAGGCCGATTTACAAGAGACCCAGTACTTC.

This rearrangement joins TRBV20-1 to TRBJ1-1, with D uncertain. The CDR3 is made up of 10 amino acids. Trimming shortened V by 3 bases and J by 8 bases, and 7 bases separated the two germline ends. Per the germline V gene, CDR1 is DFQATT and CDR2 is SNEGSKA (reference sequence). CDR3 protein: CSASRREAFF. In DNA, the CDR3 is TGCAGTGCTAGTCGCAGGGAAGCTTTCTTT.

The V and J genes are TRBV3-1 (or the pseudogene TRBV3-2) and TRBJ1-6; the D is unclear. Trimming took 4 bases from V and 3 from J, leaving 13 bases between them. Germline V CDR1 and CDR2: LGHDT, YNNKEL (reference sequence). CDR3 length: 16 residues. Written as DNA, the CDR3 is TGTGCCAGCAGCCCCCGGGGAGGGATCTATAATTCACCCCTCCACTTT. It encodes CASSPRGGIYNSPLHF.

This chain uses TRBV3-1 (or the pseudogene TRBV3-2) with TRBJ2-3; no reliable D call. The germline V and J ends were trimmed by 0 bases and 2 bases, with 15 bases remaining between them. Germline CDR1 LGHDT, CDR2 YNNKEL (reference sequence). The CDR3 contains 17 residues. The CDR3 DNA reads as TGTGCCAGCAGCCAAGATCAGTCTAGTCCAACCACAGATACGCAGTATTTT. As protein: CASSQDQSSPTTDTQYF.

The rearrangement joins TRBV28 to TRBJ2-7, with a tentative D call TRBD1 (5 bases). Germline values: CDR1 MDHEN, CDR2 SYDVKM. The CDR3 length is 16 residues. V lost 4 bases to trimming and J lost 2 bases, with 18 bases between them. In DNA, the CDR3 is TGTGCCAGCAGTTCCCTAATTTTAAGGGGCACCTACGAGCAGTACTTC. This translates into CASSSLILRGTYEQYF. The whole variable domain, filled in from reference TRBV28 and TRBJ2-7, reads DVKVTQSSRYLVKRTGEKVFLECVQDMDHENMFWYRQDPGLGLRLIYFSYDVKMKEKGDIPEGYSVSREKKERFSLILESASTNQTSMYLCASSSLILRGTYEQYFGPGTRLTVT.

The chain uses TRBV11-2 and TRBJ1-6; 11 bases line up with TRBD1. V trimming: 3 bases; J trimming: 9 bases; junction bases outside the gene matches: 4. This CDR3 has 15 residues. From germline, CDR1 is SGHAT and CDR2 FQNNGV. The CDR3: CASSFGTGGTSPLHF. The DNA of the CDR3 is TGTGCCAGCAGCTTCGGGACAGGGGGTACTTCACCCCTCCACTTT.